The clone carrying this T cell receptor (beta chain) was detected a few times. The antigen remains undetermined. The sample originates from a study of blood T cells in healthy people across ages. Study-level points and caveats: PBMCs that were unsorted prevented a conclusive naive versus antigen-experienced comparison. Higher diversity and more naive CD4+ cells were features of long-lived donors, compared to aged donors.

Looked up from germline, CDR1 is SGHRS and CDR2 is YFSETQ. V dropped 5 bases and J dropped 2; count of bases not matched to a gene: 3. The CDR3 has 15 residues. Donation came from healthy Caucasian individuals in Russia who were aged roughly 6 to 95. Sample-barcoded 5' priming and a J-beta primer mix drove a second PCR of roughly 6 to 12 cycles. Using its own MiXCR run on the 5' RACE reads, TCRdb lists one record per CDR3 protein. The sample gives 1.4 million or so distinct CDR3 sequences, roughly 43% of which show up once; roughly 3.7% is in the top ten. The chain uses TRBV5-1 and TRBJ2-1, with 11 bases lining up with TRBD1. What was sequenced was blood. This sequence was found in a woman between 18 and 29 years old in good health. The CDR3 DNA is TGCGCCAGCAGGGAGGACAGGGGGCCCTACAATGAGCAGTTCTTC. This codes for CASREDRGPYNEQFF. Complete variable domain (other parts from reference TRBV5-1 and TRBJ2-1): KAGVTQTPRYLIKTRGQQVTLSCSPISGHRSVSWYQQTPGQGLQFLFEYFSETQRNKGNFPGRFSGRQFSNSRSEMNVSTLELGDSALYLCASREDRGPYNEQFFGPGTRLTVL.